This TCR beta chain was obtained from a study of OX40 agonist ivuxolimab in advanced cancers. Assay: immunoSEQ multiplex PCR; the TCRdb copy retains only in-frame clones and omits some. The table shows around 77,000 clones, with roughly 86% occurring only once. V gave up 0 bases and J gave up 4 bases; unmatched junction bases: 2. The germline V gene has CDR1 MGHRA and CDR2 YSYEKL. This CDR3 comprises 15 residues. This receptor was identified in an adult with an advanced solid tumor such as melanoma, head and neck, liver or kidney cancer. This rearrangement joins TRBV4-1 to TRBJ2-2; TRBD1 aligns across 7 bases. The sample consisted of CD4+ or CD8+ T cells sorted from blood, taken in a trial of the OX40 agonist ivuxolimab. CDR3 in DNA: TGCGCCAGCAGCCAAGATGACAGGGCCACCGGGGAGCTGTTTTTT. Translation gives CASSQDDRATGELFF.